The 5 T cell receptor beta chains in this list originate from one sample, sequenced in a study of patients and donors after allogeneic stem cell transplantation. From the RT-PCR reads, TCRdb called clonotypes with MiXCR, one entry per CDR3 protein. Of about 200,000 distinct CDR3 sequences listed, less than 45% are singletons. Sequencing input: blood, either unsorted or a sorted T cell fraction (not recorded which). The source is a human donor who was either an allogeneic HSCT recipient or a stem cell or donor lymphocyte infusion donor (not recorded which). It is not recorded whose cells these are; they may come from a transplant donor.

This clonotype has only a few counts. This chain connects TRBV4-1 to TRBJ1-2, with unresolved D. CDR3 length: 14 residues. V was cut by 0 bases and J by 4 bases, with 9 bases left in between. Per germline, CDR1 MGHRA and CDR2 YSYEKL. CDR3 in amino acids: CASSQDQATYGYTF. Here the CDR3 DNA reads TGCGCCAGCAGCCAAGATCAGGCGACCTATGGCTACACCTTC.

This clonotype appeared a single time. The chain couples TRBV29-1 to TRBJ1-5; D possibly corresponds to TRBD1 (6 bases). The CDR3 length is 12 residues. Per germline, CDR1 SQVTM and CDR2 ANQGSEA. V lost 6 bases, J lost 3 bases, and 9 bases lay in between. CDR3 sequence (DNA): TGCAGCGTCGAGGGGGACAATCAGCCCCAGCATTTT. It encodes CSVEGDNQPQHF.

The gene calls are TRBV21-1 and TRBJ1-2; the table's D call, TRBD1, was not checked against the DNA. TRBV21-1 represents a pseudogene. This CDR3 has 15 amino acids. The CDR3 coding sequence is TGTGCCAGCAGCCCCGGTCCGCGGGGCCTCTATGGCTACACCTTC. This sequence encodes CASSPGPRGLYGYTF.

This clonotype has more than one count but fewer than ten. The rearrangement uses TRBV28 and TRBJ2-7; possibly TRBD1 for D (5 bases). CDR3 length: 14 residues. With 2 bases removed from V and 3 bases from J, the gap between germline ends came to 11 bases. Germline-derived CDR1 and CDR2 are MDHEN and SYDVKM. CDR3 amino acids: CASSLPGKSYEQYF. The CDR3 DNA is TGTGCCAGCAGTTTACCAGGGAAGAGCTACGAGCAGTACTTC. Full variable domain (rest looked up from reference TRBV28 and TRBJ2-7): DVKVTQSSRYLVKRTGEKVFLECVQDMDHENMFWYRQDPGLGLRLIYFSYDVKMKEKGDIPEGYSVSREKKERFSLILESASTNQTSMYLCASSLPGKSYEQYFGPGTRLTVT.

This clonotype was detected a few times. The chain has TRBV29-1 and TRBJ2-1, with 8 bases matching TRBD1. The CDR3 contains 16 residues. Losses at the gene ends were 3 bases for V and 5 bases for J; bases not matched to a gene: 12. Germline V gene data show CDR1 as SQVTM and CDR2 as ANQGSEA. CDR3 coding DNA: TGCAGCGTTGACCCTAGGGACAGGCTAGCCGACAATGAGCAGTTCTTC. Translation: CSVDPRDRLADNEQFF.